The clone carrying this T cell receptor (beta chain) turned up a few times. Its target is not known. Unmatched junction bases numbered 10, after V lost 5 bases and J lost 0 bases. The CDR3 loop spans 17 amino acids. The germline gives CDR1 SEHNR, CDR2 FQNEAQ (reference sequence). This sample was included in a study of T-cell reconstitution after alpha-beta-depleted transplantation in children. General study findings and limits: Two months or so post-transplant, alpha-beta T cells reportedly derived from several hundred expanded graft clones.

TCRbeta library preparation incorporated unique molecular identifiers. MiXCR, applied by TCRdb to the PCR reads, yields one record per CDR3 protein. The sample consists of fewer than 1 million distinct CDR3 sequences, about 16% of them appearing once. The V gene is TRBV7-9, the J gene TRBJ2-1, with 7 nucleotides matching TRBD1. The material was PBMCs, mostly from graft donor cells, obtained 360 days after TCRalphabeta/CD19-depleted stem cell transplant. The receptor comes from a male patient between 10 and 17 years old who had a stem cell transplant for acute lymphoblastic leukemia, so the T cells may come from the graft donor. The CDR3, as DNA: TGTGCCAGCAGCGCCAAGTACAGGGGAATCTCCTACAATGAGCAGTTCTTC. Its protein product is CASSAKYRGISYNEQFF.